What follows are 20 T cell receptor beta chains derived from one specimen sequenced in a study of cytomegalovirus exposure and HLA in healthy donors (dated by TCRdb to 2016 to 2017). Receptor amplification or capture employed the immunoSEQ multiplex PCR assay. A mixture of 60 forward primers for TCR Vbeta segments and 13 reverse primers for TCR Jbeta segments was used in the multiplex PCR. The clones in this table, taken by TCRdb from immuneACCESS, are in-frame only. Not every clone is retained; where verified, under half of the shortfall comes from an unresolved V gene, and the cause of the rest is unknown. The sample data list about 120,000 clones, and approximately 80% of these were observed just once. The top ten clonotypes cover about 5% of the sample. Specimen: PBMCs. The receptors derive from a man aged 50-60 years in good health and CMV-seropositive.

The J gene is TRBJ1-3, the V gene TRBV4-2; D gene uncertain. Germline V lookup: CDR1 LGHNA, CDR2 YNFKEQ. The CDR3 length is 16 residues. V lost 0 bases to trimming and J lost 2 bases, with 11 bases between them. This chain's CDR3 is CASSQDRRVPGNTIYF. The CDR3 DNA reads TGTGCCAGCAGCCAAGATCGAAGAGTCCCTGGAAACACCATATATTTT.

The genes are TRBV6-1 and TRBJ1-2; TRBD1 might be the D (6 bases). V was shortened by 7 bases and J by 0 bases, with 15 bases between the two germline ends. The germline V gene encodes CDR1 MNHNS and CDR2 SASEGT. The CDR3 has 15 amino acids. For the CDR3, the DNA is TGTGCCAGCAAAGGGACACCTGAAACTAACTATGGCTACACCTTC. Translating gives CASKGTPETNYGYTF.

This clone was picked up a small number of times. CDR3 sequence (DNA): TGTGCCTGGAGTGTAATCCATGTGAGGGCGAGCGCGAACACCGGGGAGCTGTTTTTT. This codes for CAWSVIHVRASANTGELFF. The J gene is TRBJ2-2, the V gene TRBV30; maybe TRBD2 (5 bases). Germline-derived CDR1 and CDR2 are GTSNPN and SVGIG (reference sequence). Trimming cost V 0 bases and J 0 bases, with 20 bases left between them. The CDR3 sequence is 19 residues long.

This clone has more than one count but fewer than ten. This chain connects TRBV18 to TRBJ1-4, with D possibly matching TRBD1 (6 bases). The CDR3 is 15 residues long. The V end lost 3 bases, the J end lost 5 bases, and 13 bases lay between the germline ends. Germline lookup yields CDR1 KGHSH and CDR2 LQKENI. The CDR3 here is CASSPGAGWNEKLFF. The CDR3 DNA sequence: TGTGCCAGCTCACCGGGGGCAGGGTGGAATGAAAAACTGTTTTTT.

The chain recombines TRBV5-1 with TRBJ2-6; 7 nucleotides line up with TRBD1. Germline assignment: CDR1 SGHRS and CDR2 YFSETQ. This CDR3 spans 16 amino acids. After removal of 3 bases from V and 1 base from J, the junction contained 4 bases not matched to a gene. The DNA of the CDR3 is TGCGCCAGCAGCTCTTACAGGGGTTCTGGGGCCAACGTCCTGACTTTC. Protein product: CASSSYRGSGANVLTF.

This clone was found once. The genes are TRBV7-8 and TRBJ2-1; 8 bases are shared with TRBD2. This CDR3 is 16 amino acids long. V lost 1 base to trimming and J lost 0 bases; unmatched junction nucleotides: 2. The germline V gene has CDR1 SGHVS and CDR2 FQNEAQ. CDR3 DNA: TGTGCCAGCAGCTTAGTAGCGGGGAACTCCTACAATGAGCAGTTCTTC. Its protein is CASSLVAGNSYNEQFF.

The CDR3 nucleotides are TGTGCCAGCTCACCCACCCGGGGAGGGTTGGGCACTGAAGCTTTCTTT. Translating it yields CASSPTRGGLGTEAFF. The rearrangement joins TRBV18 to TRBJ1-1; D unresolved. Germline V lookup: CDR1 KGHSH, CDR2 LQKENI. This CDR3 has 16 amino acids. Trimming shortened V by 3 bases and J by 4 bases, and 18 bases separated the two germline ends.

V gene TRBV28 combines with J gene TRBJ2-7; D remains ambiguous. V dropped 1 base and J dropped 0 bases, with 7 bases sitting between them. From germline, CDR1 is MDHEN and CDR2 SYDVKM. This CDR3 comprises 14 residues. The CDR3 DNA is TGTGCCAGCAGTTTATCAGGTTACTCCTACGAGCAGTACTTC. Protein: CASSLSGYSYEQYF.

This chain uses TRBV6-1 with TRBJ1-4; TRBD1 is a possible D gene (5 bases). The V gene's germline CDR1 is MNHNS and CDR2 SASEGT. The CDR3 totals 14 residues. V was trimmed by 7 bases and J by 7 bases, leaving 16 bases between them. The DNA for the CDR3 is TGTGCCAGCACGCACAGGACCACGGGTGAAAAACTGTTTTTT. Its protein product is CASTHRTTGEKLFF.

This chain joins TRBV6-6 and TRBJ1-2; D call uncertain. Germline CDR1 MNHNY, CDR2 SVGAGI (reference sequence). This CDR3 region has 15 residues. V was clipped by 2 bases and J by 4 bases, with 14 bases between them. CDR3 sequence (DNA): TGTGCCAGCAGTTACGGGGAGGGCGACGTCTATGGCTACACCTTC. It encodes CASSYGEGDVYGYTF.

The chain joins TRBV5-6 to TRBJ2-7; D gene uncertain. The V and J ends lost 2 bases and 1 base respectively, with 7 bases between them. Germline assignment: CDR1 SGHDT and CDR2 YYEEEE. This CDR3 has 13 amino acids. The CDR3 protein is CASSLLQSYEQYF. The CDR3 nucleotides are TGTGCCAGCAGCTTACTCCAATCCTACGAGCAGTACTTC.

This clone has a handful of counts. The genes are TRBV6-6 and TRBJ1-1; no firm D call. The CDR3 covers 13 residues. From germline, CDR1 is MNHNY and CDR2 SVGAGI (reference sequence). Deletions cut 2 bases from V and 5 bases from J, with 9 bases between. CDR3 in amino acids: CASSYEEFTEAFF. The CDR3 coding sequence is TGTGCCAGCAGTTACGAGGAATTTACTGAAGCTTTCTTT.

The rearrangement links TRBV10-3 to TRBJ2-7; 9 bases are shared with TRBD2. Per the germline V gene, CDR1 is ENHRY and CDR2 is SYGVKD. J gave up 3 bases and V 4 bases, and 4 bases lay outside the gene matches. The CDR3 has 14 residues. The CDR3 DNA follows: TGTGCCATCAGTGTCTCTAGCGGGATCTACGAGCAGTACTTC. Translated, it gives CAISVSSGIYEQYF.

The J gene is TRBJ2-5, the V gene TRBV5-1, with D tentatively TRBD1 (6 bases). There are 15 residues in the CDR3. Germline CDR1 and CDR2: SGHRS and YFSETQ. Trimming took off 0 bases at V and 7 bases at J, with 16 bases between the two ends. The CDR3 loop is CASSLGGQSMGTQYF. CDR3 nucleotide sequence: TGCGCCAGCAGCTTGGGAGGACAGAGTATGGGGACCCAGTACTTC.

The V gene is TRBV9, the J gene TRBJ2-1; possible D gene TRBD2, 6 bases. Germline-derived CDR1 and CDR2 are SGDLS and YYNGEE. This CDR3 contains 12 residues. Trimming cost V 0 bases and J 9 bases, with 7 bases left between them. Written as DNA, the CDR3 is TGTGCCAGCAGCGTAGTGCGGGGTGAGCAGTTCTTC. It yields the protein CASSVVRGEQFF. The full variable domain, completed using reference TRBV9 and TRBJ2-1, is DSGVTQTPKHLITATGQRVTLRCSPRSGDLSVYWYQQSLDQGLQFLIQYYNGEERAKGNILERFSAQQFPDLHSELNLSSLELGDSALYFCASSVVRGEQFFGPGTRLTVL.

This clone was detected a few times. J is TRBJ2-2 and V is TRBV4-2, with D possibly TRBD1 on 6 matching bases. Per germline, CDR1 LGHNA and CDR2 YNFKEQ. Trimming took 0 bases from V and 6 from J, leaving 11 bases between them. This CDR3 spans 15 amino acids. CDR3 bases: TGTGCCAGCAGCCAAGATCCAGGGGTCCCCGGGGAGCTGTTTTTT. Translation: CASSQDPGVPGELFF.

CDR3 sequence (DNA): TGTGCCAGCAGATCCACAGGGATCCCCTACAATGAGCAGTTCTTC. Translation: CASRSTGIPYNEQFF. The V and J genes are TRBV6-5 and TRBJ2-1; weak D call: TRBD1 (6 bases). Per the germline V gene, CDR1 is MNHEY and CDR2 is SVGAGI. V lost 6 bases, J lost 2 bases, and 14 bases lay in between. The length of the CDR3 is 15 residues.

This clone was observed a few times. The chain carries TRBV27 and TRBJ1-5, with D perhaps TRBD1 (5 bases). Trimming shortened V by 3 bases and J by 7 bases, and 22 bases separated the two germline ends. CDR1 and CDR2 from the germline V gene are MNHEY and SMNVEV (reference sequence). CDR3 length: 17 amino acids. The CDR3 bases are TGTGCCAGCAGTTTCGTACATGGGGGGGTCCAAAAACAGCCCCAGCATTTT. Protein sequence: CASSFVHGGVQKQPQHF.

The rearrangement uses TRBV6-5 and TRBJ1-1; no firm D call. Germline V gene sequence: CDR1 MNHEY, CDR2 SVGAGI. The length of the CDR3 is 14 residues. V lost 5 bases and J 0 bases, leaving 10 bases between the germline ends. CDR3: CASSTTYMNTEAFF. The CDR3, as DNA: TGTGCCAGCAGTACGACATATATGAACACTGAAGCTTTCTTT.

This chain joins TRBV7-2 and TRBJ1-2; tentatively, D is TRBD1 (5 bases). Germline V gives CDR1 SGHTA, CDR2 FQGNSA. Trimming cost V 8 bases and J 7 bases, with 14 bases left between them. CDR3 size: 12 residues. CDR3 nucleotide sequence: TGTGCCAGCTCAGGGTACGAGAGTGGCTACACCTTC. The encoded protein is CASSGYESGYTF.